This T cell receptor (beta chain) is drawn from a study of OX40 agonist ivuxolimab in advanced cancers. Study summary: The drug used for patients, ivuxolimab, was an agonistic anti-OX40 (CD134) antibody. Ivuxolimab doses were 0.01, 0.1, 0.3, 1.5, 3 or 10 mg/kg every 2 weeks. Study-wide points: The investigators did not determine what antigen specificity the expanded peripheral T cells had.

Libraries were prepared by immunoSEQ multiplex PCR; TCRdb keeps only in-frame clonotypes and omits some of them. The profile shows tens of thousands of clones, 77% of them singletons. This clone came up a few times. Its antigen is unidentified. The CDR3 consists of 16 residues. The V segment lost 5 bases and the J segment 5 bases; nucleotides outside the gene matches: 8. The germline V gene encodes CDR1 SGHNT and CDR2 YYREEE (reference sequence). The chain carries TRBV5-4 and TRBJ2-1, with 12 bases identical to TRBD2. The source was CD4+ or CD8+ T cells sorted from blood, collected in a trial of the OX40 agonist ivuxolimab. The sequence came from an adult with an advanced solid tumor such as melanoma, head and neck, liver or kidney cancer. CDR3 nucleotides: TGTGCCAGCAGTCGTCTAGCGGGAGGGCCCAACAATGAGCAGTTCTTC. Protein sequence: CASSRLAGGPNNEQFF.